The T cell receptor (beta chain) described here comes from a study of CD8 T cell repertoires and HIV-1 epitope variants. Sequenced by immunoSEQ multiplex PCR; TCRdb stores in-frame clones only, minus some. The sample includes 5,400 or so clones, 66% of them seen just once. CDR1 and CDR2 (germline): LGHNA, YNFKEQ. V was cut by 0 bases and J by 2 bases, with 13 bases left in between. The length of the CDR3 is 17 residues. Of note for this clone: Its antigen remains unidentified.

The sequence was collected from a male donor with HIV. Material for sequencing was cultured CD8+ T cells derived from PBMCs. V is TRBV4-2 and J is TRBJ2-2, with D perhaps matching TRBD1 (5 bases). CDR3 amino acids: CASSQERSRVNTGELFF. DNA for the CDR3: TGTGCCAGCAGCCAAGAGAGGAGCAGGGTCAACACCGGGGAGCTGTTTTTT.